Following are 24 T cell receptor beta chains from one sample sequenced in a study of control samples from healthy donors and cancer patients. TCRdb's table, derived via immunoSEQ multiplex PCR, lists solely in-frame clones and lacks some. The repertoire holds some 71,000 clones, with around 87% as singletons. Material for sequencing was PBMCs. These receptors were obtained from a woman aged 45 to 65 with head and neck cancer.

This sequence joins TRBV28 and TRBJ1-1; TRBD1 aligns across 7 bases. Germline CDR1 reads MDHEN; CDR2 reads SYDVKM. The trim removed 8 bases at V and 5 bases at J, leaving 5 bases unmatched. The CDR3 sequence is 12 residues long. DNA of the CDR3: TGTGCCAGCCGGACAGGAGGGACTGAAGCTTTCTTT. This encodes CASRTGGTEAFF. Based on the CDR3 plus reference TRBV28 and TRBJ1-1, the full variable domain is DVKVTQSSRYLVKRTGEKVFLECVQDMDHENMFWYRQDPGLGLRLIYFSYDVKMKEKGDIPEGYSVSREKKERFSLILESASTNQTSMYLCASRTGGTEAFFGQGTRLTVV.

This rearrangement joins TRBV3-1 (or the pseudogene TRBV3-2) to TRBJ2-7, with 8 bases identical to TRBD1. The CDR3 is 15 amino acids. CDR1 and CDR2 (germline): LGHDT, YNNKEL (reference sequence). Trimming removed 11 bases from V and 2 bases from J; junction bases left unmatched: 14. The DNA for the CDR3 is TGTGCCTCACAGCGCAGTGGGACAGGCCCCTACGAGCAGTACTTC. It encodes CASQRSGTGPYEQYF.

The chain is built from TRBV24-1 and TRBJ2-7; D may correspond to TRBD1 or TRBD2 (5 bases each). The germline V gene encodes CDR1 KGHDR and CDR2 SFDVKD. Trimming took 9 bases from V and 7 from J, leaving 21 bases between them. The CDR3 extends over 14 amino acids. CDR3 sequence: CATGENGAQGEQYF. CDR3 bases: TGTGCCACCGGGGAGAACGGGGCTCAAGGTGAGCAGTACTTC.

V is TRBV6-1 and J is TRBJ1-2; the match to TRBD1 covers 8 bases. Germline loops: CDR1 MNHNS, CDR2 SASEGT. J lost 10 bases, V lost 2 bases, and 15 bases had no gene match. CDR3 size: 16 residues. In nucleotides, the CDR3 is TGTGCCAGCAGTGAACTCGAACCCACAGGGGGAGGCCCCTACACCTTC. It is translated as CASSELEPTGGGPYTF.

The gene calls are TRBV4-3 and TRBJ2-6, with 9 positions matching TRBD1. Germline V gives CDR1 LGHNA, CDR2 YSLEER. This CDR3 contains 18 residues. The V and J ends lost 4 bases and 0 bases, in that order; junction bases with no gene match: 7. The CDR3 spells CASSRQTGGRSGANVLTF. The CDR3 DNA sequence: TGCGCCAGCAGCCGACAGACAGGGGGGCGCTCTGGGGCCAACGTCCTGACTTTC.

This clone appeared once. The chain combines TRBV18 with TRBJ2-3; D is ambiguous. Germline loops: CDR1 KGHSH, CDR2 LQKENI. The CDR3 contains 14 residues. The V gene lost 1 base and the J gene lost 4 bases, with 9 bases spanning the gap. The CDR3 here is CASSPRGEADTQYF. CDR3 sequence (DNA): TGTGCCAGCTCACCACGGGGTGAGGCAGATACGCAGTATTTT. Drawing the rest from reference TRBV18 and TRBJ2-3, the complete variable domain is NAGVMQNPRHLVRRRGQEARLRCSPMKGHSHVYWYRQLPEEGLKFMVYLQKENIIDESGMPKERFSAEFPKEGPSILRIQQVVRGDSAAYFCASSPRGEADTQYFGPGTRLTVL.

This rearrangement joins TRBV5-8 to TRBJ1-5; TRBD1 matches at 9 bases. The germline V gene has CDR1 SGHTS and CDR2 YDEGEE. V shed 4 bases, J shed 2 bases, and the junction held 10 bases outside the gene matches. The length of the CDR3 is 17 residues. CDR3 nucleotide sequence: TGTGCCAGCAGCAGAGGACAGGGGACGAAAGGCAATCAGCCCCAGCATTTT. It yields the protein CASSRGQGTKGNQPQHF.

Written as DNA, the CDR3 is TGCGCCAGCAGCCAAGATACAGTCCGGACCATATATTTT. Residues: CASSQDTVRTIYF. The rearrangement joins TRBV4-3 to TRBJ1-3; D not resolved. There are 13 residues in the CDR3. Deletions cut 0 bases from V and 10 bases from J, with 10 bases between. Germline assignment: CDR1 LGHNA and CDR2 YSLEER.

This clone appeared a few times. The V call is TRBV4-3, the J call TRBJ1-3; D uncertain. Germline lookup yields CDR1 LGHNA and CDR2 YSLEER. The CDR3 has 14 amino acids. V was pared by 1 base and J by 3 bases, with 7 bases between. CDR3 nucleotide sequence: TGCGCCAGCAGCCAAGTCGGGTATGGAAACACCATATATTTT. The encoded protein is CASSQVGYGNTIYF.

This chain links TRBV2 with TRBJ2-5; 7 bases agree with TRBD1. V shed 4 bases and J 4 bases; nucleotides not matched to a gene: 9. Per germline, CDR1 SNHLY and CDR2 FYNNEI. CDR3 length: 15 amino acids. The CDR3 bases are TGTGCCAGCAGTGCCCCAACAGGGGCCGTAGAGACCCAGTACTTC. The encoded protein is CASSAPTGAVETQYF.

The V and J genes are TRBV7-2 and TRBJ2-7; 7 nucleotides align to TRBD2. Germline values: CDR1 SGHTA, CDR2 FQGNSA. This CDR3 has 15 amino acids. J was trimmed by 3 bases and V by 5 bases; bases with no gene match: 10. The DNA for the CDR3 is TGTGCCAGCAGCCCCCGCTCGGGGGGTGTCTACGAGCAGTACTTC. Amino acid sequence: CASSPRSGGVYEQYF.

The V and J genes are TRBV30 and TRBJ2-7; possible D gene TRBD1, 5 bases. The CDR3 runs 13 residues. Germline V gene sequence: CDR1 GTSNPN, CDR2 SVGIG (reference sequence). The V end lost 4 bases, the J end lost 2 bases, and 12 bases lay between the germline ends. For the CDR3, the DNA is TGTGCCTGGACCCTAGGACATCCCTACGAGCAGTACTTC. The encoded protein is CAWTLGHPYEQYF.

This sequence joins TRBV6-2 or TRBV6-3 and TRBJ2-1, with a possible D match to TRBD2 (6 bases). Trimming took 3 bases from V and 6 from J, leaving 24 bases between them. Per the germline V gene, CDR1 is MNHEY and CDR2 is SVGEGT. This CDR3 is 18 amino acids long. CDR3 amino acids: CASSYEPGSGHSLNEQFF. The CDR3 DNA follows: TGTGCCAGCAGTTATGAGCCGGGTAGCGGCCACTCCCTCAATGAGCAGTTCTTC.

The chain is built from TRBV14 and TRBJ2-2, with a weak D call TRBD1 (6 bases). Trimming took off 1 base at V and 2 bases at J, with 11 bases between the two ends. The germline V gene encodes CDR1 SGHDN and CDR2 FVKESK. The CDR3 totals 16 residues. The CDR3 DNA sequence: TGTGCCAGCAGCCAAGCCGGGACACCAAACACCGGGGAGCTGTTTTTT. Translated: CASSQAGTPNTGELFF.

The chain couples TRBV3-1 (or the pseudogene TRBV3-2) to TRBJ2-7; TRBD1 matches 7 bases. This CDR3 region has 13 residues. The J segment lost 9 bases and the V segment lost 7 bases, leaving 12 bases of the junction unmatched. In germline, CDR1 is LGHDT, CDR2 YNNKEL (reference sequence). The CDR3 is CASTTKGAGTQYF. The CDR3 DNA is TGTGCCAGCACCACCAAGGGGGCAGGGACGCAGTACTTC.

This chain uses TRBV19 with TRBJ1-5; 8 bases align to TRBD1. Germline V gene sequence: CDR1 LNHDA, CDR2 SQIVND (reference sequence). The CDR3 contains 15 residues. V lost 7 bases, J lost 0 bases, and 5 bases stayed unmatched. The CDR3 bases are TGTGCCAGTACTCTACAGGGGGATAGCAATCAGCCCCAGCATTTT. This gives the protein CASTLQGDSNQPQHF.

This chain links TRBV23-1 with TRBJ2-7; the D gene is possibly TRBD1 (6 bases). TRBV23-1 is noted as an ORF with a role that remains uncertain. The CDR3 sequence is 17 residues long. V was cut by 8 bases and J by 6 bases, with 29 bases left in between. CDR3 bases: TGCGCCAGCTCCGAGGGGACAAAGGTGTTTAGCTTGGGCGAGCAGTACTTC. It codes for CASSEGTKVFSLGEQYF.

The chain is built from TRBV18 and TRBJ1-1; 9 nucleotides align to TRBD1. This CDR3 contains 19 residues. The germline V gene encodes CDR1 KGHSH and CDR2 LQKENI. The trim removed 6 bases at V and 0 bases at J, leaving 17 bases unmatched. The CDR3 region has the DNA TGTGCCAGCTCCTACCTCTGGGGACAGGGTATGATGATGAACACTGAAGCTTTCTTT. Translating gives CASSYLWGQGMMMNTEAFF.

The chain carries TRBV28 and TRBJ2-1; 9 nucleotides agree with TRBD1. The V and J ends lost 0 bases and 5 bases, in that order; junction bases with no gene match: 11. This CDR3 comprises 18 residues. Germline CDR1 reads MDHEN; CDR2 reads SYDVKM. The CDR3 protein is CASSLWGQGLRVDNEQFF. CDR3 in DNA: TGTGCCAGCAGTTTATGGGGACAGGGCCTCCGGGTGGACAATGAGCAGTTCTTC.

This chain connects TRBV9 to TRBJ2-1, with D perhaps TRBD1 (6 bases). CDR3 length: 15 amino acids. V lost 3 bases and J 1 base, leaving 11 bases between the germline ends. The V gene's germline CDR1 is SGDLS and CDR2 YYNGEE. The CDR3 is CASSEGDGSYNEQFF. CDR3 bases: TGTGCCAGCAGCGAGGGGGACGGATCCTACAATGAGCAGTTCTTC.

This clone has only one observation. The genes are TRBV9 and TRBJ1-2, with TRBD1 identical over 10 bases. This CDR3 spans 15 amino acids. The germline CDR1 and CDR2 sequences are SGDLS and YYNGEE. Trimming cost V 0 bases and J 6 bases; bases outside gene matches: 5. CDR3 nucleotides: TGTGCCAGCAGCGTAGGACAGGGGGCCGTGGATGGCTACACCTTC. Translation gives CASSVGQGAVDGYTF.

This clone came up once. The chain is built from TRBV5-1 and TRBJ2-5, with 7 bases matching TRBD1. Germline V gene sequence: CDR1 SGHRS, CDR2 YFSETQ. V trimming: 2 bases; J trimming: 3 bases; junction bases outside the gene matches: 4. This CDR3 has 14 amino acids. The CDR3 region is CASSFRTGKETQYF. The CDR3 nucleotides read TGCGCCAGCAGCTTCCGGACAGGAAAAGAGACCCAGTACTTC.

This chain uses TRBV7-9 with TRBJ1-5, with D perhaps matching TRBD1 (5 bases). V was trimmed by 1 base and J by 3 bases, leaving 7 bases between them. CDR3 length equals 14 residues. Germline V CDR1 and CDR2: SEHNR, FQNEAQ (reference sequence). CDR3 in DNA: TGTGCCAGCAGCTTAGAGGGACCCAATCAGCCCCAGCATTTT. Its protein is CASSLEGPNQPQHF. Filled out from reference TRBV7-9 and TRBJ1-5, the complete variable domain reads DTGVSQNPRHKITKRGQNVTFRCDPISEHNRLYWYRQTLGQGPEFLTYFQNEAQLEKSRLLSDRFSAERPKGSFSTLEIQRTEQGDSAMYLCASSLEGPNQPQHFGDGTRLSIL.

The chain carries TRBV9 and TRBJ1-4; D gene ambiguous. Germline V gives CDR1 SGDLS, CDR2 YYNGEE. CDR3 length: 14 amino acids. V gave up 5 bases and J gave up 2 bases, with 10 bases separating them. The CDR3 sequence is CASSRAATNEKLFF. The CDR3 DNA reads TGTGCCAGCAGTCGAGCAGCCACTAATGAAAAACTGTTTTTT.